This TCR beta chain comes out of a study of post-analysis software for immune sequencing data. Study conclusions and caveats: When patients were compared with controls, a handful of TRBV segments were more frequent, TRBV5-6, TRBV5-1 and TRBV20-1 among them.

Germline V gene lookup returns CDR1 ENHRY and CDR2 SYGVKD. This CDR3 has 14 amino acids. Note on this clonotype: The antigen is unknown. An end of the junction does not agree with germline; a read error may underlie this.

Researchers reported that TCR beta cDNA libraries carried unique molecular identifiers. TCRdb fed the PCR reads into MiXCR, producing one record per CDR3 protein. The sample gives roughly 650,000 distinct CDR3 sequences, around 60% of which show up once; approximately 10% is in the top ten. This chain links TRBV10-3 with TRBJ1-5, with 8 bases aligning to TRBD1. The sequenced sample was blood. The receptor's source is a girl aged 2 to 9 with multiple sclerosis. This CDR3 reads CAINDRGLNRPQHF. DNA of the CDR3: TGTGCCATTAACGACAGGGGCCTCAATCGGCCCCAGCATTTT.